The source of this TCR beta chain is a study of OX40 agonist ivuxolimab in advanced cancers. Broadly, across the study: Ivuxolimab was an agonistic, fully human IgG2 monoclonal antibody directed against OX40 (CD134), a costimulatory receptor. Intravenous ivuxolimab was administered to patients every 2 weeks at six dose levels: 0.01, 0.1, 0.3, 1.5, 3 and 10 mg/kg. Among the roughly 50 dose-escalation patients, roughly 20 had hepatocellular carcinoma, roughly 15 melanoma, 9 renal cell carcinoma and 9 head and neck cancer. The dose-escalation cohort was roughly 87% male with a mean age of about 60 years, ranging from roughly 23 to 90. Prior anti-PD-1, anti-PD-L1 or anti-CTLA-4 therapy was permitted, and about two fifths of dose-escalation patients had received checkpoint inhibitors. Partial responses were achieved by three dose-escalation patients, of whom one had hepatocellular carcinoma and two had cutaneous melanoma. The point of sequencing TCRbeta in the periphery was to test whether ivuxolimab changed TCR sequence diversity and drove clonal T-cell expansion. The paper reports the monotherapy dose-escalation portion (N of about 50 patients) of the phase I ivuxolimab trial.

For sequencing of the TCRbeta CDR3 region, genomic DNA was extracted from the sorted cells. The immunoSEQ Assay was used to sequence the TCRbeta CDR3 regions. TCRdb stores this immuneACCESS table with in-frame sequences only. Part of the clones is absent; in the studies checked, under half of the shortfall reflects unresolved V genes, and no reason is known for the rest. The sample table holds roughly 23,000 clones, of which roughly 81% were seen once. The ten most abundant clones make up about 30% of the sample. Patients with autoimmune disease history or receiving systemic immunosuppression were excluded from the trial. Peripheral blood for TCR sequencing was collected from all dose cohorts at baseline, on cycle 4 day 1, and on cycle 7 day 1. Samples were obtained from an open-label, multicenter, first-in-human phase I dose-escalation trial of ivuxolimab. Adults with locally advanced or metastatic melanoma, renal cell carcinoma, hepatocellular carcinoma or head and neck squamous cell carcinoma were enrolled in the trial. CD4+ and CD8+ T cells were sorted separately from peripheral blood before TCR sequencing.

With regard to this clone: This receptor's antigen is unknown. Base-call qualities are not available, and no considerably larger clone is one nucleotide away.

General study outcomes and caveats: After ivuxolimab, CD8+ T cells had more expanded clones than CD4+ T cells on average. In the 0.1-3.0 mg/kg groups, partial responders had among the lowest normalized peripheral clonal expansion, particularly in CD8+ T cells. The antigen specificity of the peripheral T cells that underwent clonal expansion was not determined. Low levels of normalized T-cell clonal expansion were also seen in some nonresponding patients. At doses from 0.1 to 3.0 mg/kg, clonal expansion was seen in both CD4+ and CD8+ blood T cells between baseline and week 6.

This material consisted of CD4+ or CD8+ T cells sorted from blood, taken in a trial of the OX40 agonist ivuxolimab. The TCR was taken from an adult with an advanced solid tumor such as melanoma, head and neck, liver or kidney cancer.

At the DNA level, the sequence is TGCAGCGACAACAGGGTAGGGGACTATGGCTACACCTTC. This sequence encodes CSDNRVGDYGYTF. The V and J segments used are TRBV29-1 and TRBJ1-2; the D segment could be TRBD1, given 6 matching bases. Reading from cysteine to phenylalanine, the CDR3 counts 13 amino acids. The only DNA kept is the CDR3, 39 bases in frame from the first base. CDR1 and CDR2, looked up from the germline V gene, are SQVTM and ANQGSEA. V loses 7 bases, J loses 3 bases, and the germline ends lie 15 bases apart.